The 4 T cell receptor beta chains below were found in one sample sequenced in a study of cytomegalovirus exposure and HLA in healthy donors. PCR amplification relied on 60 Vbeta primers (plus 13 Jbeta primers). This table comes from immunoSEQ multiplex PCR, and its TCRdb copy is limited to in-frame clones, with some not included. The table has around 130,000 clones, 8.5% to 10% seen once. Sequences were obtained from PBMCs. All receptors derive from a man aged 40-55 years in good health and CMV-seronegative.

The chain joins TRBV30 to TRBJ2-5; 7 bases agree with TRBD1. This CDR3 is built from 14 residues. The V segment lost 0 bases and the J segment 5 bases; nucleotides outside the gene matches: 6. Germline loops: CDR1 GTSNPN, CDR2 SVGIG (reference sequence). This CDR3 reads CAWSVKGARETQYF. As DNA, the CDR3 is TGTGCCTGGAGTGTAAAGGGGGCGAGGGAGACCCAGTACTTC. The full variable domain, completed using reference TRBV30 and TRBJ2-5, is SQTIHQWPATLVQPVGSPLSLECTVEGTSNPNLYWYRQAAGRGLQLLFYSVGIGQISSEVPQNLSASRPQDRQFILSSKKLLLSDSGFYLCAWSVKGARETQYFGPGTRLLVL.

The chain has TRBV7-3 and TRBJ2-2, with TRBD2 matching over 8 bases. V gave up 5 bases and J gave up 4 bases; unmatched junction bases: 9. CDR3 length: 16 amino acids. Germline CDR1 is SGHTA and CDR2 is FQGTGA. The CDR3 protein is CASSPGGGGGTGELFF. The CDR3 DNA reads TGTGCCAGCAGCCCCGGGGGGGGCGGGGGCACCGGGGAGCTGTTTTTT.

This clone showed up just a few times. V gene TRBV19 combines with J gene TRBJ2-1; 11 nucleotides align to TRBD2. The CDR3 spans 15 residues. Trimming removed 5 bases from V and 4 bases from J; junction bases left unmatched: 4. Germline V gene sequence: CDR1 LNHDA, CDR2 SQIVND (reference sequence). This chain's CDR3 is CASSLLAGGYNEQFF. The CDR3 nucleotides read TGTGCCAGTAGTCTCCTAGCGGGGGGATACAATGAGCAGTTCTTC.

In the case of this clone: At one boundary the junction diverges from the germline segment, which might be a read error. The same CDR3 is also encoded by other DNA sequences in this sample. The chain joins TRBV27 to TRBJ1-2; 7 nucleotides match TRBD1. The CDR3 totals 13 residues. Germline values: CDR1 MNHEY, CDR2 SMNVEV (reference sequence). The CDR3: CASSLDRDYGYTF. CDR3 sequence (DNA): TGCGCCAGCAGTTTAGACAGGGACTATGGCTACACCTTC.